Listed below are T cell receptor beta chains from one sample, sequenced in a study of high-grade serous ovarian cancer treatment subgroups. Data came from immunoSEQ multiplex PCR; TCRdb stores just in-frame clones and leaves some out. The data contain 10,000 or so clones, 55% to 70% of them singletons. The sample was tumor tissue. These receptors came from a human donor with high-grade serous ovarian cancer. The CDR3 runs from the conserved cysteine through the conserved F or W. D genes are given only for firm matches. Part of the rows lack a size; the others show once, few, many or a class for expanded clones.

abundance: -
d_gene: TRBD2
j_gene: TRBJ2-5
v_gene: TRBV7-6
CDR3aa: CASRGVRGAGGVGVQETQYF
CDR3nt: TGTGCCAGCAGGGGGGTAAGAGGGGCGGGAGGGGTCGGGGTCCAAGAGACCCAGTACTTC

abundance: few
d_gene: -
j_gene: TRBJ1-2
v_gene: TRBV19
CDR3aa: CASSDGGTRYAYTF
CDR3nt: TGTGCCAGTAGCGATGGGGGGACACGGTATGCCTACACCTTC

abundance: -
d_gene: TRBD2
j_gene: TRBJ2-7
v_gene: TRBV7-9
CDR3aa: CASSGRGDPYEQYF
CDR3nt: TGTGCCAGCAGCGGACGGGGGGACCCCTACGAGCAGTACTTC

abundance: -
d_gene: -
j_gene: TRBJ2-1
v_gene: TRBV7-2
CDR3aa: CASSTRSSADNEQFF
CDR3nt: TGTGCCAGCAGCACCCGATCTAGCGCCGACAATGAGCAGTTCTTC

abundance: medium-sized
d_gene: -
j_gene: TRBJ2-7
v_gene: TRBV28
CDR3aa: CASGRTLGRQYF
CDR3nt: TGTGCCAGCGGGCGGACTTTAGGGAGGCAGTACTTC

abundance: -
d_gene: -
j_gene: TRBJ2-6
v_gene: TRBV29-1
CDR3aa: CSVKISGANVLTF
CDR3nt: TGCAGCGTTAAAATCTCTGGGGCCAACGTCCTGACTTTC

abundance: few
d_gene: -
j_gene: TRBJ2-6
v_gene: TRBV4-3
CDR3aa: CASSQELQGVATGANVLTF
CDR3nt: TGCGCCAGCAGCCAAGAGCTACAGGGAGTAGCTACGGGGGCCAACGTCCTGACTTTC

abundance: -
d_gene: -
j_gene: TRBJ1-5
v_gene: TRBV15
CDR3aa: CATSSRARSDNQPQHF
CDR3nt: TGTGCCACCAGCTCCCGGGCCCGGTCGGACAATCAGCCCCAGCATTTT

abundance: -
d_gene: TRBD2
j_gene: TRBJ2-7
v_gene: TRBV19
CDR3aa: CASGPRAGDEQYF
CDR3nt: TGTGCCAGTGGTCCTCGAGCGGGAGACGAGCAGTACTTC

abundance: -
d_gene: -
j_gene: TRBJ2-7
v_gene: TRBV30
CDR3aa: CASEGSSYEQYF
CDR3nt: TGTGCTTCAGAGGGGAGCTCCTACGAGCAGTACTTC

abundance: medium-sized
d_gene: -
j_gene: TRBJ1-2
v_gene: TRBV6-5
CDR3aa: CASRPPQGGYTF
CDR3nt: TGTGCCAGCAGACCCCCCCAGGGAGGCTACACCTTC

abundance: -
d_gene: TRBD2
j_gene: TRBJ2-1
v_gene: TRBV27
CDR3aa: CASKEAGFYNEQFF
CDR3nt: TGTGCCAGCAAGGAAGCGGGATTTTACAATGAGCAGTTCTTC

abundance: -
d_gene: TRBD2
j_gene: TRBJ2-7
v_gene: TRBV6-5
CDR3aa: CASSYSRASGRYEQYF
CDR3nt: TGTGCCAGCAGTTACTCGAGGGCTAGCGGGAGGTACGAGCAGTACTTC

abundance: -
d_gene: TRBD1
j_gene: TRBJ1-1
v_gene: TRBV4-3
CDR3aa: CASSQAAGGGTEAFF
CDR3nt: TGCGCCAGCAGCCAAGCAGCAGGGGGGGGGACTGAAGCTTTCTTT

abundance: -
d_gene: -
j_gene: TRBJ1-5
v_gene: TRBV21-1
CDR3aa: CASSGVQGAHQPQHF
CDR3nt: TGTGCCAGCAGCGGGGTTCAGGGGGCTCATCAGCCCCAGCATTTT

abundance: -
d_gene: -
j_gene: TRBJ2-3
v_gene: TRBV4-1
CDR3aa: CASSQEWRGSSTDTQYF
CDR3nt: TGCGCCAGCAGCCAAGAATGGCGGGGAAGTAGCACAGATACGCAGTATTTT

abundance: -
d_gene: -
j_gene: TRBJ2-2
v_gene: TRBV30
CDR3aa: CAWSLRDTGELFF
CDR3nt: TGTGCCTGGAGCCTCAGGGACACCGGGGAGCTGTTTTTT

abundance: -
d_gene: -
j_gene: TRBJ1-4
v_gene: TRBV19
CDR3aa: CASKLTFNEKLFF
CDR3nt: TGTGCCAGCAAACTCACCTTTAATGAAAAACTGTTTTTT

abundance: large
d_gene: -
j_gene: TRBJ1-1
v_gene: TRBV30
CDR3aa: CACTTGLLWAFF
CDR3nt: TGTGCCTGCACCACAGGGCTCCTTTGGGCTTTCTTT

abundance: -
d_gene: -
j_gene: TRBJ1-2
v_gene: TRBV28
CDR3aa: CASSLPGNPYGYTF
CDR3nt: TGTGCCAGCAGTTTACCTGGAAACCCCTATGGCTACACCTTC

abundance: few
d_gene: -
j_gene: TRBJ2-1
v_gene: TRBV6-4
CDR3aa: CASSDDAYNEQFF
CDR3nt: TGTGCCAGCAGTGACGATGCCTACAATGAGCAGTTCTTC

abundance: -
d_gene: TRBD2
j_gene: TRBJ2-1
v_gene: TRBV4-2
CDR3aa: CASSQLLAGALEQFF
CDR3nt: TGTGCCAGCAGCCAATTACTAGCGGGAGCACTTGAGCAGTTCTTC

abundance: -
d_gene: -
j_gene: TRBJ1-1
v_gene: TRBV1
CDR3aa: CTSSRRGEEGGRKWGAEAFF
CDR3nt: TGCACCAGCAGCCGCCGAGGGGAGGAGGGGGGCCGAAAATGGGGCGCTGAAGCTTTCTTT

abundance: -
d_gene: TRBD1
j_gene: TRBJ1-2
v_gene: TRBV5-1
CDR3aa: CASSLGQGVGYGYTF
CDR3nt: TGCGCCAGCAGCCTGGGACAGGGGGTGGGCTATGGCTACACCTTC

abundance: -
d_gene: TRBD2
j_gene: TRBJ2-2
v_gene: TRBV28
CDR3aa: CASSLAGSANTGELFF
CDR3nt: TGTGCCAGCAGCTTAGCGGGAAGTGCGAACACCGGGGAGCTGTTTTTT

abundance: once
d_gene: -
j_gene: TRBJ1-5
v_gene: TRBV4-2
CDR3aa: CASSQALMEPQHF
CDR3nt: TGTGCCAGCAGCCAAGCCCTAATGGAGCCCCAGCATTTT

abundance: -
d_gene: -
j_gene: TRBJ2-1
v_gene: TRBV7-2
CDR3aa: CASIPPNLPSHEQFF
CDR3nt: TGTGCCAGCATCCCACCAAATTTACCATCCCATGAGCAGTTCTTC

abundance: few
d_gene: -
j_gene: TRBJ1-5
v_gene: TRBV18
CDR3aa: CASSPDTSNQPQHF
CDR3nt: TGTGCCAGCTCACCTGACACCAGCAATCAGCCCCAGCATTTT

abundance: -
d_gene: TRBD1
j_gene: TRBJ2-3
v_gene: TRBV7-8
CDR3aa: CASSEGQGHTDTQYF
CDR3nt: TGTGCCAGCAGCGAAGGACAGGGCCACACAGATACGCAGTATTTT

abundance: -
d_gene: -
j_gene: TRBJ2-7
v_gene: TRBV7-2
CDR3aa: CASSPTGNSGYEQYF
CDR3nt: TGTGCCAGCAGCCCTACAGGGAACAGCGGGTACGAGCAGTACTTC

abundance: -
d_gene: -
j_gene: TRBJ2-3
v_gene: TRBV9
CDR3aa: CASTWGEDTQYF
CDR3nt: TGTGCCAGCACCTGGGGGGAGGATACGCAGTATTTT

abundance: -
d_gene: TRBD1
j_gene: TRBJ1-1
v_gene: TRBV5-1
CDR3aa: CASSSTGARGTEAFF
CDR3nt: TGCGCCAGCAGCTCGACAGGGGCCCGGGGCACTGAAGCTTTCTTT

abundance: few
d_gene: TRBD2
j_gene: TRBJ2-3
v_gene: TRBV5-6
CDR3aa: CASSLERESKDTQYF
CDR3nt: TGTGCCAGCAGCTTGGAGCGGGAGAGTAAGGATACGCAGTATTTT

abundance: -
d_gene: TRBD2
j_gene: TRBJ2-2
v_gene: TRBV7-7
CDR3aa: CASSYGTSGSITGELFF
CDR3nt: TGTGCTAGCAGCTATGGGACTAGCGGGAGTATCACCGGGGAGCTGTTTTTT

abundance: -
d_gene: -
j_gene: TRBJ2-1
v_gene: TRBV5-4
CDR3aa: CASSLWGTPREVF
CDR3nt: TGTGCCAGCAGCTTGTGGGGGACCCCTAGGGAGGTCTTC

abundance: few
d_gene: -
j_gene: TRBJ2-6
v_gene: TRBV10-3
CDR3aa: CAISESTGRGANVLTF
CDR3nt: TGTGCCATCAGTGAGTCTACAGGGAGAGGGGCCAACGTCCTGACTTTC

abundance: -
d_gene: -
j_gene: TRBJ2-2
v_gene: TRBV5-1
CDR3aa: CASSLGAGTGELFF
CDR3nt: TGCGCCAGCAGCTTGGGGGCGGGGACCGGGGAGCTGTTTTTT

abundance: -
d_gene: -
j_gene: TRBJ2-7
v_gene: TRBV7-2
CDR3aa: CASSPLPGRSGQYF
CDR3nt: TGTGCCAGCAGCCCTCTCCCGGGCCGCTCGGGGCAGTACTTC

abundance: -
d_gene: -
j_gene: TRBJ1-1
v_gene: TRBV19
CDR3aa: CASSDQYTEAFF
CDR3nt: TGTGCCAGTAGTGACCAGTACACTGAAGCTTTCTTT

abundance: -
d_gene: -
j_gene: TRBJ2-3
v_gene: TRBV30
CDR3aa: CAWSALIPSTDTQYF
CDR3nt: TGTGCCTGGAGTGCCCTAATTCCTAGCACAGATACGCAGTATTTT

abundance: few
d_gene: -
j_gene: TRBJ2-3
v_gene: TRBV10-3
CDR3aa: CAISETTDTQYF
CDR3nt: TGTGCCATCAGTGAGACTACAGATACGCAGTATTTT

abundance: once
d_gene: -
j_gene: TRBJ1-2
v_gene: TRBV11-2
CDR3aa: CASSSDTNYGYTF
CDR3nt: TGTGCCAGCAGCTCTGACACTAACTATGGCTACACCTTC

abundance: few
d_gene: TRBD1
j_gene: TRBJ1-2
v_gene: TRBV19
CDR3aa: CASSTQDRVGYGYTF
CDR3nt: TGTGCCAGTAGTACCCAAGACAGGGTTGGCTATGGCTACACCTTC

abundance: few
d_gene: -
j_gene: TRBJ1-4
v_gene: TRBV7-2
CDR3aa: CASSFSGAVGEKLFF
CDR3nt: TGTGCCAGCAGCTTCTCTGGGGCGGTCGGTGAAAAACTGTTTTTT

abundance: -
d_gene: TRBD2
j_gene: TRBJ2-7
v_gene: TRBV27
CDR3aa: CASSLAGLAGGEQYF
CDR3nt: TGTGCCAGCAGTTTGGCGGGACTAGCGGGAGGCGAGCAGTACTTC

abundance: few
d_gene: TRBD2
j_gene: TRBJ2-7
v_gene: TRBV10-2
CDR3aa: CASRASGRFPYEQYF
CDR3nt: TGCGCCAGCAGGGCTAGCGGGAGGTTCCCCTACGAGCAGTACTTC

abundance: few
d_gene: TRBD2
j_gene: TRBJ2-1
v_gene: TRBV27
CDR3aa: CASRINLAGGNEQFF
CDR3nt: TGTGCCAGCAGAATCAATTTGGCGGGAGGCAATGAGCAGTTCTTC